One and the same sample provided the 8 T cell receptor beta chains below, sequenced in a study of T-cell reconstitution after alpha-beta-depleted transplantation in children. TCRbeta library preparation incorporated unique molecular identifiers. One entry per CDR3 protein results from TCRdb running MiXCR on the PCR reads. This table holds around 800,000 distinct CDR3 sequences, 16% found once. The sample was PBMCs, mostly from graft donor cells, taken 360 days after TCRalphabeta/CD19-depleted stem cell transplant. The source of these receptors is a male patient between 10 and 17 years old who had a stem cell transplant for acute lymphoblastic leukemia, so the T cells may come from the graft donor.

This clonotype showed up just a few times. The chain couples TRBV25-1 to TRBJ2-2, with TRBD2 identical over 7 bases. V dropped 3 bases and J dropped 1; count of bases not matched to a gene: 2. The CDR3 is made up of 15 amino acids. CDR1 MGHDK and CDR2 SYGVNS come from the germline V gene. For the CDR3, the DNA is TGTGCCAGCAGTGAGGGACTACGGAACACCGGGGAGCTGTTTTTT. Translated: CASSEGLRNTGELFF.

V usage is TRBV27 and J usage is TRBJ2-1; TRBD2 matches 7 bases. The CDR3 is 17 residues long. CDR1 is MNHEY and CDR2 is SMNVEV in the germline V gene (reference sequence). V was pared by 1 base and J by 6 bases, with 12 bases of the junction left unmatched. CDR3 protein: CASSLWTSFVRANEQFF. As DNA, the CDR3 is TGTGCCAGCAGTTTATGGACTAGTTTCGTTCGGGCCAATGAGCAGTTCTTC.

The DNA for the CDR3 is TGTGCCAGCAGCTTCGAGATCCGCACAGATACGCAGTATTTT. This gives the protein CASSFEIRTDTQYF. The genes are TRBV7-9 and TRBJ2-3; the D is unclear. V lost 3 bases and J 1 base, leaving 8 bases between the germline ends. CDR3 length: 14 residues. Germline CDR1 SEHNR, CDR2 FQNEAQ (reference sequence). The full variable domain, rest sourced from reference TRBV7-9 and TRBJ2-3, is DTGVSQNPRHKITKRGQNVTFRCDPISEHNRLYWYRQTLGQGPEFLTYFQNEAQLEKSRLLSDRFSAERPKGSFSTLEIQRTEQGDSAMYLCASSFEIRTDTQYFGPGTRLTVL.

In its sample, this clonotype was seen many times. V and J are TRBV12-3 or TRBV12-4 and TRBJ2-1; D gene uncertain. The ends were cut back, 7 bases at V and 9 bases at J, with 10 bases in the middle. This CDR3 is built from 11 residues. DNA for the CDR3: TGTGCCAGCAACTATCGACTTGAGCAGTTCTTC. Translation gives CASNYRLEQFF.

The rearrangement joins TRBV18 to TRBJ1-4; 7 bases are shared with TRBD1. Germline V gives CDR1 KGHSH, CDR2 LQKENI. The CDR3 spans 13 residues. With 6 bases clipped from V and 6 bases from J, the junction kept 4 bases outside the gene matches. As DNA, the CDR3 is TGTGCCAGCTCGGACAGGCTGGATGAAAAACTGTTTTTT. It specifies CASSDRLDEKLFF.

The chain joins TRBV9 to TRBJ1-1; D remains ambiguous. Germline CDR1 SGDLS, CDR2 YYNGEE. The CDR3 covers 14 residues. The germline V and J ends were trimmed by 6 bases and 3 bases, with 15 bases remaining between them. CDR3 DNA sequence: TGTGCCAGCACCATCGGTGGGTCTGACACTGAAGCTTTCTTT. Amino acids: CASTIGGSDTEAFF.

This clonotype appeared a few times. The chain joins TRBV15 to TRBJ1-2; D is uncertain. The V and J ends lost 3 bases and 4 bases respectively, with 6 bases between them. CDR1 is LNHNV and CDR2 is YYDKDF in the germline V gene (reference sequence). The CDR3 sequence is 12 residues long. The CDR3 region has the DNA TGTGCCACCAGCAGCCTCCTCTATGGCTACACCTTC. This gives the protein CATSSLLYGYTF.

In its sample, this clonotype was seen a few times. The chain links TRBV20-1 to TRBJ1-2, with 7 bases identical to TRBD1. The CDR3 has 11 residues. In germline, CDR1 is DFQATT, CDR2 SNEGSKA (reference sequence). V was pared by 2 bases and J by 7 bases, with 1 base of the junction left unmatched. CDR3 in DNA: TGCAGTGCTAGAAACAGGGGTGGCTACACCTTC. Protein sequence: CSARNRGGYTF.